This paragraph covers one T cell receptor beta chain sequence. The sample comes from a study of blood T cell repertoires in COVID-19. Study overall: Samples taken during acute and convalescent COVID-19 were collected in the United States, Italy and Spain.

Authors' analysis steps: Amplified reference gene primers provided the basis for estimating nucleated cell counts. TCRdb's copy holds only in-frame clones and misses some; the assay was immunoSEQ multiplex PCR. V, J and clone size were drawn from that table, and D and trimming were deduced from the DNA. Of 55,000 to 80,000 clones in the sample, 92% were seen once. The CDR3 spans 16 residues. Germline lookup yields CDR1 LGHNA and CDR2 YSLEER. V gave up 0 bases and J gave up 0 bases, with 9 bases separating them. The sample taken for sequencing was peripheral blood. The chain employs TRBV4-3 and TRBJ2-4; D call uncertain. The receptor comes from a human donor in a cohort sampled during active COVID-19. CDR3 loop: CASSQDERIAKNIQYF. For the CDR3, the DNA is TGCGCCAGCAGCCAAGATGAGCGTATAGCCAAAAACATTCAGTACTTC.